The 27 T cell receptor beta chains below all came from one sample that was sequenced in a study of T cells after yellow fever vaccination. Using its own MiXCR run on the 5' RACE reads, TCRdb lists one record per CDR3 protein. The sample lists some 400,000 distinct CDR3 sequences, roughly 20% occurring once. Source: PBMCs, taken before the yellow fever booster vaccination. The receptors originated from a man aged 18 to 30 who received the YFV17D yellow fever vaccine.

This chain uses TRBV5-1 with TRBJ1-1; perhaps TRBD1 as D (6 bases). There are 13 residues in the CDR3. V lost 0 bases, J lost 4 bases, and 7 bases lay in between. Germline CDR1 reads SGHRS; CDR2 reads YFSETQ. CDR3 sequence reads: CASSLAGATEAFF. CDR3 DNA sequence: TGCGCCAGCAGCTTGGCGGGGGCCACTGAAGCTTTCTTT.

The V call is TRBV7-2, the J call TRBJ2-5, with TRBD1 identical over 11 bases. Germline V gene data show CDR1 as SGHTA and CDR2 as FQGNSA. There are 15 residues in the CDR3. J was trimmed by 1 base and V by 4 bases; bases with no gene match: 2. CDR3 DNA: TGTGCCAGCAGCTGGACAGGGGGCAGCCAAGAGACCCAGTACTTC. This sequence encodes CASSWTGGSQETQYF. Looking up the rest from reference TRBV7-2 and TRBJ2-5 gives the full variable domain: GAGVSQSPSNKVTEKGKDVELRCDPISGHTALYWYRQSLGQGLEFLIYFQGNSAPDKSGLPSDRFSAERTGGSVSTLTIQRTQQEDSAVYLCASSWTGGSQETQYFGPGTRLLVL.

The rearrangement links TRBV6-2 or TRBV6-3 to TRBJ2-7; 7 bases are shared with TRBD2. CDR1 and CDR2 from the germline V gene are MNHEY and SVGEGT. Losses at the gene ends were 8 bases for V and 0 bases for J; bases not matched to a gene: 7. The CDR3 length is 14 residues. CDR3 nucleotides: TGTGCCAGCCACCGGGACTACAACTCCTACGAGCAGTACTTC. Encoded protein: CASHRDYNSYEQYF.

In its sample, this clonotype was seen a few times. The chain recombines TRBV24-1 with TRBJ1-2; D is possibly TRBD1 (6 bases). The CDR3 totals 16 residues. Germline loops: CDR1 KGHDR, CDR2 SFDVKD. Trimming cost V 1 base and J 2 bases, with 13 bases left between them. The CDR3 DNA is TGTGCCACCAGTGATTTTCCTCAGGGGCCCAACTATGGCTACACCTTC. It encodes CATSDFPQGPNYGYTF.

This clonotype was found a few times. The chain employs TRBV20-1 and TRBJ1-1; TRBD1 might be the D (5 bases). This CDR3 has 13 residues. CDR1 and CDR2 from the germline V gene are DFQATT and SNEGSKA (reference sequence). V was clipped by 4 bases and J by 7 bases, with 16 bases between them. Here the CDR3 reads CSATWGREFEAFF. In DNA form, the CDR3 reads TGCAGTGCTACCTGGGGCCGCGAATTTGAAGCTTTCTTT.

The chain links TRBV12-3 or TRBV12-4 to TRBJ2-1; D unresolved. The V and J ends lost 8 bases and 9 bases respectively, with 17 bases between them. The CDR3 has 13 residues. The CDR3 DNA is TGTGCCAGCTCGAACTCCCCCCACGTTGAGCAGTTCTTC. Translating gives CASSNSPHVEQFF.

This clonotype has a handful of counts. The CDR3 bases are TGCGCCAGCAGCCAACTGGGGCTTATGGGAGAGACCCAGTACTTC. This sequence encodes CASSQLGLMGETQYF. This chain links TRBV4-1 with TRBJ2-5; weak D call: TRBD1 (5 bases). The CDR3 contains 15 residues. Germline CDR1 MGHRA, CDR2 YSYEKL. V was shortened by 2 bases and J by 4 bases, with 14 bases between the two germline ends.

CDR3 loop: CASSWGTGYGYTF. The CDR3 coding sequence is TGTGCCAGCAGCTGGGGGACAGGGTATGGCTACACCTTC. The rearrangement links TRBV5-5 to TRBJ1-2; 9 positions match TRBD1. With V trimmed by 3 bases and J by 5 bases, 2 bases remained unmatched. The CDR3 is 13 amino acids. Germline CDR1 reads SGHKS; CDR2 reads YYEKEE (reference sequence). The variable domain in full, with the rest retrieved from reference TRBV5-5 and TRBJ1-2, is DAGVTQSPTHLIKTRGQQVTLRCSPISGHKSVSWYQQVLGQGPQFIFQYYEKEERGRGNFPDRFSARQFPNYSSELNVNALLLGDSALYLCASSWGTGYGYTFGSGTRLTVV.

This clonotype was seen at least ten times. J is TRBJ2-5 and V is TRBV9; no clear D gene. The CDR3 loop spans 16 amino acids. CDR1 SGDLS and CDR2 YYNGEE come from the germline V gene. Trimming cost V 0 bases and J 4 bases, with 16 bases left between them. CDR3 residues: CASSVDGTGRPETQYF. CDR3 DNA: TGTGCCAGCAGCGTAGATGGTACGGGCCGTCCAGAGACCCAGTACTTC.

This clonotype appeared a few times. The chain links TRBV27 to TRBJ1-5; D is ambiguous. V was pared by 4 bases and J by 0 bases, with 10 bases between. Germline CDR1 reads MNHEY; CDR2 reads SMNVEV (reference sequence). The CDR3 consists of 15 residues. This CDR3 reads CASSWSADSNQPQHF. The CDR3 nucleotides read TGTGCCAGCAGTTGGTCGGCGGATAGCAATCAGCCCCAGCATTTT.

The sample holds many counts of this clonotype. CDR3 DNA sequence: TGCAGCGCCCCAGAGGGGGAGACCCAGTACTTC. Amino acids: CSAPEGETQYF. The chain is built from TRBV29-1 and TRBJ2-5; the D call may be TRBD1 or TRBD2 (5 bases each). CDR1 is SQVTM, CDR2 ANQGSEA, per germline. This CDR3 spans 11 amino acids. The V and J ends lost 7 bases and 5 bases respectively, with 11 bases between them.

This clonotype was observed many times. The V and J genes are TRBV4-1 and TRBJ1-2; possibly TRBD1 for D (5 bases). V lost 3 bases, J lost 7 bases, and 24 bases lay in between. This CDR3 is 17 amino acids long. Germline-derived CDR1 and CDR2 are MGHRA and YSYEKL. CDR3 sequence reads: CASSHPGRPGLRSGYTF. The CDR3 DNA follows: TGCGCCAGCAGCCACCCCGGGCGGCCGGGACTGAGATCTGGCTACACCTTC.

This chain uses TRBV4-1 with TRBJ1-5; D gene ambiguous. With 0 bases removed from V and 5 bases from J, the gap between germline ends came to 11 bases. Germline V CDR1 and CDR2: MGHRA, YSYEKL. The CDR3 has 15 amino acids. The DNA of the CDR3 is TGCGCCAGCAGCCAAGAGGTATCGGGGTATCAGCCCCAGCATTTT. Amino acid sequence: CASSQEVSGYQPQHF.

The V gene is TRBV7-2, the J gene TRBJ1-1; D uncertain. Germline lookup yields CDR1 SGHTA and CDR2 FQGNSA. Trimming pared 3 bases from V and 5 bases from J, leaving 13 bases between. CDR3 size: 14 residues. The chain's CDR3 is CASSFRVGWTEAFF. The CDR3 nucleotides are TGTGCCAGCAGCTTCCGGGTAGGATGGACTGAAGCTTTCTTT.

The chain couples TRBV24-1 to TRBJ2-1; no firm D call. The CDR3 is 11 residues long. CDR1 KGHDR and CDR2 SFDVKD come from the germline V gene. Between the trimmed V and J ends, which lost 9 bases and 3 bases, there was a span of 5 bases. The CDR3 sequence is CATGIYNEQFF. CDR3 nucleotide sequence: TGTGCCACCGGGATCTACAATGAGCAGTTCTTC.

This clonotype was seen repeatedly, ten times or more. An end of the junction does not agree with germline; a read error may underlie this. CDR3 in amino acids: CASSLGAGVYNEQFF. CDR3 in DNA: TGCGCCAGCAGCTTGGGCGCGGGGGTCTACAATGAGCAGTTCTTC. This chain joins TRBV7-2 and TRBJ2-1, with 7 bases aligning to TRBD2. The germline gives CDR1 SGHTA, CDR2 FQGNSA. CDR3 length: 15 amino acids.

The chain uses TRBV20-1 and TRBJ2-5; D gene uncertain. Between the trimmed V and J ends, which lost 2 bases and 0 bases, there was a span of 13 bases. Germline V CDR1 and CDR2: DFQATT, SNEGSKA (reference sequence). This CDR3 region has 15 residues. The CDR3 reads CSARQATGYQETQYF. The CDR3 DNA follows: TGCAGTGCTAGACAGGCCACCGGGTACCAAGAGACCCAGTACTTC.

This clonotype has only a few counts. The V gene is TRBV6-1, the J gene TRBJ2-7; unclear D gene. Germline assignment: CDR1 MNHNS and CDR2 SASEGT. Trimming took off 5 bases at V and 7 bases at J, with 15 bases between the two ends. This CDR3 has 13 residues. The CDR3 reads CASSTHPDGEQYV. The CDR3 nucleotides are TGTGCCAGCAGTACCCATCCGGATGGGGAGCAGTACGTC.

The chain joins TRBV4-3 to TRBJ1-5; D gene unclear. V lost 0 bases and J 4 bases, leaving 10 bases between the germline ends. The CDR3 totals 15 residues. In germline, CDR1 is LGHNA, CDR2 YSLEER. The CDR3 loop reads CASSQDRTANQPQHF. The CDR3 DNA sequence: TGCGCCAGCAGCCAAGATCGAACAGCTAATCAGCCCCAGCATTTT.

V is TRBV27 and J is TRBJ2-7; D is unresolved. Germline lookup yields CDR1 MNHEY and CDR2 SMNVEV (reference sequence). The germline V and J ends were trimmed by 5 bases and 0 bases, with 8 bases remaining between them. CDR3 length: 13 residues. The CDR3 here is CASSALVSYEQYF. The CDR3 DNA is TGTGCCAGCAGTGCTCTGGTCTCCTACGAGCAGTACTTC.

The chain couples TRBV7-3 to TRBJ2-3; 8 nucleotides agree with TRBD2. The CDR3 sequence is 15 residues long. V shed 2 bases and J 7 bases; nucleotides not matched to a gene: 8. The germline V gene has CDR1 SGHTA and CDR2 FQGTGA. CDR3 nucleotides: TGTGCCAGCAGCTTAGGCCTCGGGAGGGGGAATACGCAGTATTTT. Protein product: CASSLGLGRGNTQYF. The whole variable domain, remainder taken from reference TRBV7-3 and TRBJ2-3, is GAGVSQTPSNKVTEKGKYVELRCDPISGHTALYWYRQSLGQGPEFLIYFQGTGAADDSGLPNDRFFAVRPEGSVSTLKIQRTERGDSAVYLCASSLGLGRGNTQYFGPGTRLTVL.

This rearrangement joins TRBV6-5 to TRBJ2-3, with D possibly called TRBD1 or TRBD2 (7 bases each). V was shortened by 0 bases and J by 3 bases, with 13 bases between the two germline ends. The CDR3 is made up of 16 amino acids. The germline CDR1 and CDR2 sequences are MNHEY and SVGAGI. CDR3 loop: CASSYSRQGGTDTQYF. The CDR3 bases are TGTGCCAGCAGTTACTCGCGACAGGGAGGGACAGATACGCAGTATTTT.

The V gene is TRBV2, the J gene TRBJ2-1; no definite D call. CDR1 and CDR2 from the germline V gene are SNHLY and FYNNEI. The germline V and J ends were trimmed by 4 bases and 3 bases, with 10 bases remaining between them. CDR3 length: 14 residues. In DNA form, the CDR3 reads TGTGCCAGCAGTGTTTCTTCTAGCTACAATGAGCAGTTCTTC. Translating it yields CASSVSSSYNEQFF.

This clonotype was seen more than once but under ten times. The CDR3 DNA is TGTGCCAGCAGTTACCCTCCCTACAATGAGCAGTTCTTC. This sequence encodes CASSYPPYNEQFF. The chain employs TRBV6-5 and TRBJ2-1; D is uncertain. The CDR3 is 13 amino acids. Germline V lookup: CDR1 MNHEY, CDR2 SVGAGI. V lost 2 bases and J lost 2, with 4 bases in between.

The chain employs TRBV4-1 and TRBJ1-2, with D maybe TRBD1 (5 bases). Trimming pared 5 bases from V and 5 bases from J, leaving 15 bases between. This CDR3 region has 14 residues. Germline CDR1 reads MGHRA; CDR2 reads YSYEKL. CDR3 sequence reads: CASSYRDDWYGYTF. The CDR3 nucleotides read TGCGCCAGCAGCTATAGGGACGATTGGTATGGCTACACCTTC.

This clonotype was recorded a few times. The V call is TRBV5-1, the J call TRBJ1-3; 7 bases fit TRBD1. CDR1 and CDR2 from the germline V gene are SGHRS and YFSETQ. V shed 5 bases and J 3 bases; nucleotides not matched to a gene: 2. This CDR3 has 13 amino acids. CDR3 protein: CASRRGLGNTIYF. CDR3 nucleotide sequence: TGCGCCAGCAGGAGGGGGCTTGGAAACACCATATATTTT.

The J gene is TRBJ2-5, the V gene TRBV7-2, with 8 bases matching TRBD1. In germline, CDR1 is SGHTA, CDR2 FQGNSA. The CDR3 covers 16 residues. The trim removed 6 bases at V and 2 bases at J, leaving 11 bases unmatched. The CDR3 here is CASRRSGTGVQETQYF. The CDR3 DNA reads TGTGCCAGCAGGCGATCCGGGACAGGAGTTCAAGAGACCCAGTACTTC.